The entry below describes one TCR beta chain. Sequencing was performed with immunoSEQ multiplex PCR; in TCRdb, only in-frame clones are kept and a portion is missing. The profile shows 150,000 or so clones, over 75% of them singletons. The data belong to a study of blood T cell repertoires in COVID-19. This CDR3 is built from 13 residues. The V segment lost 5 bases and the J segment 8 bases; nucleotides outside the gene matches: 8. CDR1 is MRHNA, CDR2 SNTAGT, per germline. The gene calls are TRBV6-4 and TRBJ1-2; 7 nucleotides line up with TRBD1. Sample: peripheral blood. The clonotype was recovered from a woman aged 55 to 70 with COVID-19, enrolled during active disease. The CDR3 reads CASSNTGVGGYTF. The CDR3 DNA reads as TGTGCCAGCAGTAACACAGGGGTAGGAGGCTACACCTTC.